This T cell receptor beta chain is drawn from a study of CD8+CD57+ T cells in acquired aplastic anemia. The CDR3 contains 14 residues. V trimming: 5 bases; J trimming: 2 bases; junction bases outside the gene matches: 3. Germline CDR1 GTSNPN, CDR2 SVGIG (reference sequence). Genomic DNA served as template for TCR beta VDJ and CDR3 profiling. MiXCR, run by TCRdb on the reads, gives a single entry per CDR3 protein. The sample records approximately 270,000 distinct CDR3 sequences, roughly 50% being singletons. The sample was sorted CD4+, CD8+, or CD8+CD57+ T cells (not recorded which) from PBMCs. This clonotype originated in a human donor with severe aplastic anemia or a healthy control (not recorded which). J is TRBJ1-3 and V is TRBV30; 10 bases agree with TRBD1. CDR3 DNA sequence: TGTGCCTGGGGGGGGACAGGGGCTGGAAACACCATATATTTT. It encodes CAWGGTGAGNTIYF.